The next 9 T cell receptor beta chains were all read from a single sample in a study of beta chain features in type 1 diabetes. Reverse transcribing all isolated RNA meant expressed TCRB transcripts were sequenced. TCRdb's table, derived via immunoSEQ multiplex PCR, lists solely in-frame clones and lacks some. Of a few hundred thousand clones listed, roughly a fifth are singletons. The sample consisted of naive CD4+ T cells from blood. These receptors originate from a woman between 18 and 29 years old in good health.

This chain uses TRBV4-1 with TRBJ2-2; TRBD2 matches 8 bases. V was pared by 1 base and J by 7 bases, with 8 bases of the junction left unmatched. CDR1 and CDR2 (germline): MGHRA, YSYEKL. The CDR3 sequence is 16 residues long. The DNA of the CDR3 is TGCGCCAGCAGCCAAGCTCCAGCGGGAGCGATCGGGGAGCTGTTTTTT. Its translation is CASSQAPAGAIGELFF.

V and J are TRBV5-4 and TRBJ2-6; TRBD1 is a possible D gene (6 bases). Trimming removed 0 bases from V and 1 base from J, with 11 bases in between. Germline assignment: CDR1 SGHNT and CDR2 YYREEE (reference sequence). The CDR3 runs 17 residues. In DNA form, the CDR3 reads TGTGCCAGCAGCTTGGCGAGAGGGGGATCTGGGGCCAACGTCCTGACTTTC. This encodes CASSLARGGSGANVLTF.

The gene calls are TRBV5-1 and TRBJ2-1; D perhaps matches TRBD1 (7 bases). Germline V CDR1 and CDR2: SGHRS, YFSETQ. V lost 0 bases and J 13 bases, leaving 14 bases between the germline ends. CDR3 length: 13 residues. CDR3 residues: CASSLGGGTDQFF. CDR3 DNA: TGCGCCAGCAGCTTGGGAGGAGGGACAGATCAGTTCTTC.

The chain links TRBV7-9 to TRBJ1-1; D remains unclear. This CDR3 is built from 14 residues. Trimming shortened V by 2 bases and J by 3 bases, and 10 bases separated the two germline ends. Germline values: CDR1 SEHNR, CDR2 FQNEAQ (reference sequence). The CDR3 loop reads CASSLTLSYTEAFF. The CDR3, as DNA: TGTGCCAGCAGCTTAACTCTTTCGTACACTGAAGCTTTCTTT.

The chain employs TRBV10-3 and TRBJ2-7; 9 bases line up with TRBD1. CDR1 ENHRY and CDR2 SYGVKD come from the germline V gene. Trimming cost V 6 bases and J 0 bases; bases outside gene matches: 3. This CDR3 is 14 amino acids long. CDR3 region: CAIRLGQGSYEQYF. The CDR3 DNA reads as TGTGCCATCAGACTGGGACAGGGCTCCTACGAGCAGTACTTC.

This clone was seen a single time. The chain couples TRBV4-2 to TRBJ1-4; TRBD1 is a possible D gene (5 bases). The CDR3 length is 15 residues. CDR1 is LGHNA, CDR2 YNFKEQ, per germline. Trimming shortened V by 1 base and J by 4 bases, and 10 bases separated the two germline ends. The CDR3 DNA is TGTGCCAGCAGCCAAGGGAACAGGTTTAATGAAAAACTGTTTTTT. The encoded protein is CASSQGNRFNEKLFF.

The sample holds a few counts of this clone. The V and J genes are TRBV27 and TRBJ1-2; D perhaps matches TRBD1 (5 bases). CDR1 is MNHEY and CDR2 is SMNVEV in the germline V gene (reference sequence). The V gene lost 4 bases and the J gene lost 6 bases, with 15 bases spanning the gap. The CDR3 totals 14 residues. In DNA, the CDR3 is TGTGCCAGCAGTTCTGGCGGGGGAGGTCATGGCTACACCTTC. Translation gives CASSSGGGGHGYTF.

This chain links TRBV7-9 with TRBJ1-6, with D tentatively TRBD1 (5 bases). Germline CDR1 is SEHNR and CDR2 is FQNEAQ (reference sequence). The CDR3 runs to 13 residues. Trimming took off 1 base at V and 7 bases at J, with 5 bases between the two ends. In DNA, the CDR3 is TGTGCCAGCAGCTTAGAGGGGAATTCACCCCTCCACTTT. It yields the protein CASSLEGNSPLHF.

This chain uses TRBV7-2 with TRBJ1-5, with TRBD1 identical over 9 bases. The germline V gene encodes CDR1 SGHTA and CDR2 FQGNSA. With V trimmed by 5 bases and J by 5 bases, 7 bases remained unmatched. This CDR3 comprises 15 residues. CDR3 in DNA: TGTGCCAGCAGCATTCACAGGGGGCCGGATCAGCCCCAGCATTTT. The encoded protein is CASSIHRGPDQPQHF.